This TCR beta chain comes out of a study of blood T cell repertoires in COVID-19. Overall study context: Samples representing acute and convalescent COVID-19 were sourced from the United States, Italy and Spain. PBMCs, B-cell-depleted T cells, or T cells provided the cDNA or gDNA that made up the material.

The method was immunoSEQ multiplex PCR; TCRdb's version includes in-frame clones alone and lacks a portion of them. The data hold around 200,000 clones, with 65% to 85% observed a single time. Enrollees, roughly 18 to 90 years old, lived in 24 US areas. Cohort assignment relied on participant-reported clinical history. Unmatched junction bases numbered 9, after V lost 6 bases and J lost 0 bases. The CDR3 runs 17 residues. Looked up from germline, CDR1 is MRHNA and CDR2 is SNTAGT. This TCR derives from a woman aged 40 to 50 with acute COVID-19. The sample comprised PBMCs or T cells enriched from blood (not recorded which). This chain uses TRBV6-4 with TRBJ1-5; 9 nucleotides align to TRBD1. The CDR3 loop is CASRDRGYMISNQPQHF. Here the CDR3 DNA reads TGTGCCAGCAGGGACAGGGGATATATGATTAGCAATCAGCCCCAGCATTTT.